These T cell receptor beta chains were read from a single sample in a study of blood T cell repertoires in COVID-19. Profiling relied on immunoSEQ multiplex PCR, and the TCRdb table lists in-frame clones only, not all of them. This sample yields 150,000 to 200,000 clones, of which about 88% are seen a single time; roughly 19% belongs to the top ten. Sequencing was carried out using peripheral blood. The receptors were gathered from an elderly woman with acute or convalescent COVID-19. The CDR3 runs from the conserved cysteine through the conserved F or W. Each record gives: V gene, D gene, J gene, clone size, CDR3 protein, CDR3 DNA. D genes are given only for firm matches. The size entry is marked missing in some rows and otherwise reads once, few, many or a size class.

V: TRBV10-1
D: TRBD1
J: TRBJ1-5
size: -
CDR3: CASSEGQVRSNQPQHF
DNA: TGCGCCAGCAGCGAGGGACAGGTTAGGAGCAATCAGCCCCAGCATTTT

V: TRBV24-1
D: -
J: TRBJ2-7
size: once
CDR3: CATYNGSAYEQYF
DNA: TGTGCCACATACAACGGGTCTGCCTACGAGCAGTACTTC

V: TRBV9
D: -
J: TRBJ2-5
size: few
CDR3: CASSVRGGETQYF
DNA: TGTGCCAGCAGCGTACGGGGAGGAGAGACCCAGTACTTC

V: TRBV30
D: -
J: TRBJ2-3
size: -
CDR3: CAWSGTDTQYF
DNA: TGTGCCTGGAGCGGCACAGATACGCAGTATTTT

V: TRBV5-3
D: -
J: TRBJ2-7
size: -
CDR3: CNGRGTGQNEQYF
DNA: TGTAATGGGCGGGGGACAGGACAAAACGAGCAGTACTTC

V: TRBV30
D: -
J: TRBJ2-2
size: -
CDR3: CAWSARTANTGELFF
DNA: TGTGCCTGGAGTGCCCGGACAGCGAACACCGGGGAGCTGTTTTTT

V: TRBV7-2
D: TRBD1
J: TRBJ2-7
size: -
CDR3: CASSSYRDRKYEQYF
DNA: TGTGCCAGCAGCTCCTACCGGGACAGGAAATACGAGCAGTACTTC

V: TRBV6-1
D: -
J: TRBJ2-6
size: -
CDR3: CASSEAGTPGANVLTF
DNA: TGTGCCAGCAGTGAAGCAGGGACACCTGGGGCCAACGTCCTGACTTTC

V: TRBV28
D: TRBD2
J: TRBJ2-5
size: -
CDR3: CASIWAGGSQETQYF
DNA: TGTGCCAGCATATGGGCGGGGGGCTCCCAAGAGACCCAGTACTTC

V: TRBV3-1/TRBV3-2
D: TRBD2
J: TRBJ2-7
size: -
CDR3: CASSRIPPGLAGGGHEQYF
DNA: TGTGCCAGCAGCCGCATTCCTCCGGGACTAGCGGGGGGTGGACACGAGCAGTACTTC

V: TRBV27
D: -
J: TRBJ2-5
size: -
CDR3: CASSSLGVQETQYF
DNA: TGTGCCAGCAGTAGCTTAGGGGTCCAAGAGACCCAGTACTTC

V: TRBV5-1
D: -
J: TRBJ2-3
size: -
CDR3: CASSFTGRPTDTQYF
DNA: TGCGCCAGCAGCTTCACAGGGAGACCCACAGATACGCAGTATTTT

V: TRBV18
D: -
J: TRBJ1-6
size: few
CDR3: CASSRTDNSPLHF
DNA: TGTGCCAGCTCACGGACTGATAATTCACCCCTCCACTTT

V: TRBV19
D: -
J: TRBJ2-1
size: -
CDR3: CASSSGRVNEQFF
DNA: TGTGCCAGTAGTAGTGGCCGGGTAAATGAGCAGTTCTTC